This T cell receptor beta chain was sequenced for a study of beta chain features in type 1 diabetes. Overall study results and limits: Junctions at VDJ sites from type 1 diabetes patients had fewer insertions and more deletions. In comparison with healthy donors, patients had naive, central memory and Treg TCRB repertoires that appeared more similar. TCRB CDR3s from Type 1 diabetes patients were moderately but significantly shorter in all four CD4+ subsets.

Expressed TCRB transcripts were sequenced because the isolated RNA had all been reverse transcribed beforehand. Method: immunoSEQ multiplex PCR; TCRdb's copy keeps in-frame clones and lacks some. The sample holds roughly 150,000 clones, 6.5% to 10% seen once. This clone was counted between two and nine times. Its antigen remains unidentified. The receptor was derived from a woman between 18 and 29 years old with type 1 diabetes. Sequences were obtained from central memory CD4+ T cells from blood.

CDR3 sequence (DNA): TGCGCCAGCAGTCAATCTTCGTCAGCGGGGAGAAACACAGATACGCAGTATTTT. Its protein is CASSQSSSAGRNTDTQYF. The gene calls are TRBV23-1 and TRBJ2-3, with TRBD2 identical over 7 bases. TRBV23-1 is designated an ORF whose function remains uncertain. This CDR3 is built from 18 residues. The ends lost 0 bases at V and 2 bases at J; junction bases unmatched: 11.